This entry lists 17 T cell receptor beta chains sequenced from one sample in a study of patients and donors after allogeneic stem cell transplantation. TCRdb re-derived calls from the RT-PCR reads in MiXCR, one entry per CDR3 protein. The sample consists of about a million distinct CDR3 sequences, roughly 18% of them appearing once. Material for sequencing was blood, either unsorted or a sorted T cell fraction (not recorded which). The receptor source for this set is a human donor who was either an allogeneic HSCT recipient or a stem cell or donor lymphocyte infusion donor (not recorded which). It is not recorded whose cells these are; they may come from a transplant donor.

The sample holds a few counts of this clonotype. J is TRBJ2-5 and V is TRBV7-9, with 8 bases fitting TRBD2. In germline, CDR1 is SEHNR, CDR2 FQNEAQ (reference sequence). The CDR3 spans 16 residues. V gave up 1 base and J gave up 0 bases; unmatched junction bases: 4. CDR3 amino acids: CASSLGGGSNQETQYF. The DNA of the CDR3 is TGTGCCAGCAGCTTAGGCGGGGGGTCGAACCAAGAGACCCAGTACTTC.

This clonotype has just a few counts. CDR3 protein: CSASPRKGARFNEQFF. The DNA of the CDR3 is TGCAGTGCTAGCCCGAGGAAGGGGGCTAGATTCAATGAGCAGTTCTTC. V gene TRBV20-1 combines with J gene TRBJ2-1; 7 nucleotides line up with TRBD1. V dropped 3 bases and J dropped 6; count of bases not matched to a gene: 14. Germline V gives CDR1 DFQATT, CDR2 SNEGSKA (reference sequence). CDR3 length: 16 residues.

The chain combines TRBV6-5 with TRBJ2-2, with 10 bases identical to TRBD1. Germline assignment: CDR1 MNHEY and CDR2 SVGAGI. The ends lost 2 bases at V and 4 bases at J; junction bases unmatched: 4. This CDR3 is 16 amino acids long. The CDR3 nucleotides read TGTGCCAGCAGTTACGAGGGGACAGGGGTCACCGGGGAGCTGTTTTTT. Translated: CASSYEGTGVTGELFF.

This sequence joins TRBV9 and TRBJ2-5; TRBD2 aligns across 7 bases. V was pared by 10 bases and J by 1 base, with 13 bases of the junction left unmatched. The CDR3 has 15 residues. From germline, CDR1 is SGDLS and CDR2 YYNGEE. As DNA, the CDR3 is TGTGCCGCCTCCTGGGAGGGTATGCTCCAAGAGACCCAGTACTTC. Residues: CAASWEGMLQETQYF.

This chain uses TRBV25-1 with TRBJ2-2; D may be TRBD1 or TRBD2 (6 bases each). The CDR3 contains 15 residues. CDR1 and CDR2 from the germline V gene are MGHDK and SYGVNS. Trimming took 2 bases from V and 5 from J, leaving 12 bases between them. The CDR3 nucleotides read TGTGCCAGCAGTGAAGCGGGACACACGACCGGGGAGCTGTTTTTT. Its translation is CASSEAGHTTGELFF.

This clonotype was seen a handful of times. The J gene is TRBJ1-4, the V gene TRBV11-1; D ambiguous. The CDR3 has 18 amino acids. V lost 1 base and J lost 2, with 17 bases in between. Per the germline V gene, CDR1 is SGHAT and CDR2 is FQDESV (reference sequence). CDR3 sequence reads: CASSLVLTGIGTNEKLFF. CDR3 coding DNA: TGTGCCAGCAGCTTAGTCTTAACGGGGATAGGCACTAATGAAAAACTGTTTTTT.

This sequence joins TRBV9 and TRBJ1-5; unclear D gene. The germline V gene has CDR1 SGDLS and CDR2 YYNGEE. The V and J ends lost 0 bases and 3 bases respectively, with 10 bases between them. CDR3 length: 15 amino acids. CDR3 region: CASSVEWGNNQPQHF. In DNA form, the CDR3 reads TGTGCCAGCAGCGTAGAATGGGGAAACAATCAGCCCCAGCATTTT. The variable domain in full, with the rest retrieved from reference TRBV9 and TRBJ1-5, is DSGVTQTPKHLITATGQRVTLRCSPRSGDLSVYWYQQSLDQGLQFLIQYYNGEERAKGNILERFSAQQFPDLHSELNLSSLELGDSALYFCASSVEWGNNQPQHFGDGTRLSIL.

Of note for this clonotype: The junction departs from germline at one end; a sequencing error may be responsible. The chain couples TRBV6-5 to TRBJ2-5, with D uncertain. The CDR3 loop spans 14 amino acids. CDR1 is MNHEY, CDR2 SVGAGI, per germline. The CDR3 spells CASRYSGLQETQYF. The CDR3 region has the DNA TGTGCCAGCAGATACTCCGGCCTTCAAGAGACCCAGTACTTC.

This clonotype was seen a handful of times. V gene TRBV20-1 combines with J gene TRBJ2-1; 12 bases match TRBD2. With 5 bases clipped from V and 8 bases from J, the junction kept 7 bases outside the gene matches. The CDR3 has 14 residues. Germline V gives CDR1 DFQATT, CDR2 SNEGSKA (reference sequence). The CDR3 sequence: CSALAGGGLYEQFF. For the CDR3, the DNA is TGCAGTGCTCTAGCGGGAGGGGGGTTATATGAGCAGTTCTTC.

The chain couples TRBV4-1 to TRBJ2-7; D remains ambiguous. The CDR3 loop spans 18 amino acids. Germline CDR1 MGHRA, CDR2 YSYEKL. V was pared by 0 bases and J by 0 bases, with 18 bases between. In nucleotides, the CDR3 is TGCGCCAGCAGCCAAGATCGGAATAACGGGTACAGCTCCTACGAGCAGTACTTC. Translation gives CASSQDRNNGYSSYEQYF.

This clonotype was seen a few times. V and J are TRBV12-3 or TRBV12-4 and TRBJ1-5; maybe TRBD1 (5 bases). Trimming removed 3 bases from V and 7 bases from J, with 10 bases in between. The CDR3 covers 13 residues. CDR3 region: CASSFSDRQPQHF. CDR3 nucleotide sequence: TGTGCCAGCAGTTTTTCCGACAGACAGCCCCAGCATTTT.

The V call is TRBV29-1, the J call TRBJ2-7; D is unclear. Germline V gene sequence: CDR1 SQVTM, CDR2 ANQGSEA. V lost 6 bases, J lost 2 bases, and 20 bases lay in between. The CDR3 has 15 amino acids. The CDR3 sequence: CSVAKPKGSTYEQYF. DNA of the CDR3: TGCAGCGTCGCTAAACCAAAGGGCAGCACCTACGAGCAGTACTTC.

The J gene is TRBJ2-5, the V gene TRBV29-1, with a weak D call TRBD2 (5 bases). CDR3 length: 14 amino acids. The germline V gene has CDR1 SQVTM and CDR2 ANQGSEA. Trimming took off 6 bases at V and 5 bases at J, with 19 bases between the two ends. The CDR3 region is CSVAVGGPAETQYF. The CDR3 DNA reads as TGCAGCGTCGCCGTAGGAGGCCCGGCGGAGACCCAGTACTTC. Together with reference TRBV29-1 and TRBJ2-5, the CDR3 gives the full variable domain: SAVISQKPSRDICQRGTSLTIQCQVDSQVTMMFWYRQQPGQSLTLIATANQGSEATYESGFVIDKFPISRPNLTFSTLTVSNMSPEDSSIYLCSVAVGGPAETQYFGPGTRLLVL.

This clonotype has at least ten counts. The V and J genes are TRBV20-1 and TRBJ2-7; D is perhaps TRBD1 or TRBD2 (5 bases each). The V end lost 5 bases, the J end lost 2 bases, and 13 bases lay between the germline ends. CDR1 DFQATT and CDR2 SNEGSKA come from the germline V gene (reference sequence). The CDR3 consists of 13 residues. CDR3 in DNA: TGCAGTGCTGTGGGACGGATCGCCTACGAGCAGTACTTC. It codes for CSAVGRIAYEQYF.

The chain links TRBV12-3 or TRBV12-4 to TRBJ2-2; TRBD1 is a possible D gene (5 bases). Trimming left V 6 bases short and J 2 bases short, with 16 bases between. There are 16 residues in the CDR3. The CDR3 coding sequence is TGTGCCAGCAGACTCGGACATCGCAAAAACACCGGGGAGCTGTTTTTT. Encoded protein: CASRLGHRKNTGELFF.

This clonotype was recorded many times. The chain employs TRBV12-3 or TRBV12-4 and TRBJ2-1, with 8 bases fitting TRBD1. Trimming cost V 6 bases and J 1 base; bases outside gene matches: 11. The CDR3 extends over 17 amino acids. This CDR3 is CASRKERRDRSYNEQFF. In DNA, the CDR3 is TGTGCCAGCAGAAAAGAAAGACGGGACAGGTCCTACAATGAGCAGTTCTTC.

The chain recombines TRBV19 with TRBJ1-3; 9 bases agree with TRBD1. The CDR3 totals 15 residues. J lost 8 bases, V lost 5 bases, and 10 bases had no gene match. Germline CDR1 reads LNHDA; CDR2 reads SQIVND (reference sequence). CDR3 nucleotides: TGTGCCAGTAGTCCGACCGGGACAGGGATTCACACCATATATTTT. Translating gives CASSPTGTGIHTIYF.